This note documents a single TCR beta chain sequence. The table lists this clonotype with many counts. It has no known antigen specificity. No per-base quality is available; no much larger clone lies one base away. A case-control design nested within a healthcare worker cohort in London, UK, was used, with weekly nasopharyngeal swab PCR tests and blood sampling performed. Healthcare workers were recruited during the week of the UK lockdown, between 23 and 31 March 2020, and followed weekly for up to roughly 16 weeks. These data come from a study of early T cells in non-severe SARS-CoV-2 infection (dated by TCRdb to the early 2020s). For the study in its entirety: TCR sequencing used bulk RNA from unsorted whole blood, so alpha and beta chains could not be paired.

Broader findings and caveats from the paper: Matching against VDJdb was skewed toward anti-spike CD8 responses, likely underestimated virus-specific expansions, and missed private and CD4 specificities.

Looking up the germline V gene yields CDR1 SGHNT and CDR2 YENEEA. The germline ends are 11 bases apart after V is trimmed by 4 bases and J by 5 bases. The CDR3, from cysteine to phenylalanine, totals 14 residues. The DNA shown is the 42-base CDR3, in frame from base 1. Library method: 5' RACE. TCRdb lists the instrument as NextSeq 500. In the TCR library protocol, unique molecular identifiers were attached to individual cDNA molecules to correct for PCR bias and sequencing error. TCR alpha and beta chains were both sequenced, and the abundances of alpha and beta sequences in each sample were closely correlated with each other. Processing in the source paper ran as follows. Decombinator V4 was used to annotate the V gene, J gene and CDR3 of the TCR sequences. Expanded TCRs were defined as changing significantly between any two time points under a Poisson model with p below 0.0001. TCR abundances were normalised to the total number of TCRs sequenced per sample and were expressed as counts per million. TRAV1-2 paired with TRAJ12, TRAJ20 or TRAJ33 defined MAIT TCRs, while TRAV10 paired with TRAJ18 defined iNKT TCRs. VDJdb, accessed 1 November 2021, was searched for CMV, EBV and SARS-CoV-2 annotated TCRs, with TCRs annotated for multiple antigens excluded. The raw public data were reprocessed by TCRdb itself: fastp quality trimming at Q25, MiXCR clonotype calling, in-frame beta chains only. Every distinct CDR3 protein forms one entry, paired with its most common genes and DNA. TCRdb, not the original authors, processed these V and J calls. The sample table holds 50,000 or so distinct CDR3 sequences, of which over 9.5% were seen once. The ten largest make up approximately 9.8% of the sample.

The sequence was collected from an adult who was a healthcare worker with PCR-confirmed SARS-CoV-2 infection or an uninfected control (not recorded which). The rearranged chain carries TRBV11-3 and TRBJ2-2, with TRBD1 perhaps the D gene, on 6 matching bases. Sample: whole blood. The bases are TGTGCCAGCAGCTGGGATACAGGGACCGGGGAGCTGTTTTTT. Translated, this is CASSWDTGTGELFF.